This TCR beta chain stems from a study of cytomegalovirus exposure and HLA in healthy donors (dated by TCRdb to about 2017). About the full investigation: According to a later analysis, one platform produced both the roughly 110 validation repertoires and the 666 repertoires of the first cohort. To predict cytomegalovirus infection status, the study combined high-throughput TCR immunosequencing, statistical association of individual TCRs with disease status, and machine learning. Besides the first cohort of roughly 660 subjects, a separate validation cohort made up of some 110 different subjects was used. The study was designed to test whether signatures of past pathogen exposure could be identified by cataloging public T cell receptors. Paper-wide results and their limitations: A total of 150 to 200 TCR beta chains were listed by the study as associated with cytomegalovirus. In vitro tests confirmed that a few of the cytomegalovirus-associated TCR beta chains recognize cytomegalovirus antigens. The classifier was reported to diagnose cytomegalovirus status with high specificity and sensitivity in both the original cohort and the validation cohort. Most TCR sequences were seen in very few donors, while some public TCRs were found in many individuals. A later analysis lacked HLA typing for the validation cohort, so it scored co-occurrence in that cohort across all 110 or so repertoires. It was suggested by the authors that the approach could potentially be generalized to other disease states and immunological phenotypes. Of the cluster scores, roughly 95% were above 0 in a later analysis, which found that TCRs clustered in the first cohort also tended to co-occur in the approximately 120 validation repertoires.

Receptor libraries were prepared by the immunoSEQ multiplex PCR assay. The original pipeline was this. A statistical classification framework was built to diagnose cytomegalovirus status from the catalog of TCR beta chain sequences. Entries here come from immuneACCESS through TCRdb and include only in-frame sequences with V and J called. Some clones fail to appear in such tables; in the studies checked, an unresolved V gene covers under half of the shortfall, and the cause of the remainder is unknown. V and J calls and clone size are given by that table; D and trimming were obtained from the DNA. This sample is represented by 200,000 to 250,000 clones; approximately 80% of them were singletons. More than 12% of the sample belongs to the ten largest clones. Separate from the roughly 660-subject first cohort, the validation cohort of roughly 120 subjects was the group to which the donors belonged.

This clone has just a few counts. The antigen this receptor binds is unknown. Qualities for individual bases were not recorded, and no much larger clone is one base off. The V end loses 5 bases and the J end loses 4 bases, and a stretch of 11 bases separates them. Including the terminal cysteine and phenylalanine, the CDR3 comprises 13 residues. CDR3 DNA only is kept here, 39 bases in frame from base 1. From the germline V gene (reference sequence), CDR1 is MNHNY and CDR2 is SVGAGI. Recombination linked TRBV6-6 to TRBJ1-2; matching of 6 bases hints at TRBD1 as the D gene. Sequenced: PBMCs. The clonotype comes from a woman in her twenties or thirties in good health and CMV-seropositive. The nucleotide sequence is TGTGCCAGCAGTCTTACAGGGACCTATGGCTACACCTTC. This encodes CASSLTGTYGYTF.